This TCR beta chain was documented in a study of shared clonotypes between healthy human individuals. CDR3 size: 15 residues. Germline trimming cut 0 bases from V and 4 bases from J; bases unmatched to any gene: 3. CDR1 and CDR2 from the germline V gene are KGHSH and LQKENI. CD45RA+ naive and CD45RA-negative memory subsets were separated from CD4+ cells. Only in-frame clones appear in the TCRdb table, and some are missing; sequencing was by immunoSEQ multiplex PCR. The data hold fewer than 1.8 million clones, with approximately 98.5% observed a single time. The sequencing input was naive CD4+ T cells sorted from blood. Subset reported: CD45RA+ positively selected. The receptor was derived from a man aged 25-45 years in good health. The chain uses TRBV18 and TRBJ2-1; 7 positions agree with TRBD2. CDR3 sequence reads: CASSPPGLPYNEQFF. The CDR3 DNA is TGTGCCAGCTCACCACCGGGACTACCTTACAATGAGCAGTTCTTC. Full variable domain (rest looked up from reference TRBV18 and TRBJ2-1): NAGVMQNPRHLVRRRGQEARLRCSPMKGHSHVYWYRQLPEEGLKFMVYLQKENIIDESGMPKERFSAEFPKEGPSILRIQQVVRGDSAAYFCASSPPGLPYNEQFFGPGTRLTVL.